This TCR beta chain derives from a study of blood T cell repertoires in COVID-19. Study-wide context: COVID-19 samples, acute and convalescent, were from the United States, Italy and Spain. T cells, B-cell-depleted T cells, or PBMCs provided the cDNA or gDNA that served as material.

Sequenced by immunoSEQ multiplex PCR; TCRdb stores in-frame clones only, minus some. Of 150,000 to 200,000 clones in the sample, over 70% were seen once. Germline CDR1 SGHTA, CDR2 FQGNSA. Deletions cut 3 bases from V and 4 bases from J, with 15 bases between. The CDR3 length is 15 residues. V gene TRBV7-2 combines with J gene TRBJ1-2, with a tentative D call TRBD1 (5 bases). Material for sequencing was peripheral blood. The receptor was derived from a woman older than 75 with active or convalescent COVID-19. CDR3 DNA sequence: TGTGCCAGCAGCTTGGGCAGGGCGTCTTCCTATGGCTACACCTTC. Protein product: CASSLGRASSYGYTF.